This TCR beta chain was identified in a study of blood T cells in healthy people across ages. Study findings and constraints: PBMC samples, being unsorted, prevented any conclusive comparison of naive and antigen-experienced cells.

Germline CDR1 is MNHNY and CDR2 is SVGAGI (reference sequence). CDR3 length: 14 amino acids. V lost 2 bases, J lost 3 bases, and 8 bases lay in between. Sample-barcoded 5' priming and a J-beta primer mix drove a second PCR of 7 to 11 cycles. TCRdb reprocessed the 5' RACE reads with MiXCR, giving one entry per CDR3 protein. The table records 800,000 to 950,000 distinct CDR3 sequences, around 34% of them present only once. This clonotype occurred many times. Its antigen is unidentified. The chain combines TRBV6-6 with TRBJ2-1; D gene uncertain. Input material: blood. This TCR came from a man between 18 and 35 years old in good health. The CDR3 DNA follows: TGTGCCAGCAGTTACAGTCCCTACTACAATGAGCAGTTCTTC. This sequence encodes CASSYSPYYNEQFF.